These 23 T cell receptor beta chains came from one sample sequenced in a study of spatial heterogeneity in lung cancer. Study-wide results and limits: In tumors, expanded intratumoral alpha and beta TCR counts tracked mutation counts.

These TCRs' antigens remain unknown. TCRdb passed the 5' RACE reads through MiXCR, listing each CDR3 protein once. The sample lists 6,000 to 7,500 distinct CDR3 sequences, 1% to 1.5% occurring once. Stated time point: sample taken at primary tumor resection. The source material was lung tumor tissue, sampled at surgery. The receptor set was obtained from a male donor with early-stage non-small cell lung cancer.

This clonotype was picked up many times. Written as DNA, the CDR3 is TGTGCCAGCAGCTTAGGACGAGCTAACTATGGCTACACCTTC. Translating it yields CASSLGRANYGYTF. The chain recombines TRBV7-9 with TRBJ1-2; D unresolved. Trimming took 1 base from V and 0 from J, leaving 6 bases between them. Germline CDR1 reads SEHNR; CDR2 reads FQNEAQ (reference sequence). The CDR3 consists of 14 residues.

This clonotype was observed many times. V is TRBV7-7 and J is TRBJ2-2; D remains ambiguous. Germline V gives CDR1 SSHAT, CDR2 FNYEAQ (reference sequence). V was shortened by 6 bases and J by 1 base, with 12 bases between the two germline ends. The CDR3 spans 15 residues. The chain's CDR3 is CASSSRAENTGELFF. The CDR3 nucleotides read TGTGCCAGCAGTTCAAGGGCAGAGAACACCGGGGAGCTGTTTTTT.

Within the sample, this clonotype is medium-sized. The V gene is TRBV6-5, the J gene TRBJ1-5; 7 bases line up with TRBD1. CDR1 is MNHEY and CDR2 is SVGAGI in the germline V gene. The CDR3 contains 15 residues. J was trimmed by 3 bases and V by 5 bases; bases with no gene match: 7. The CDR3 sequence: CASSPDRRLNQPQHF. In nucleotides, the CDR3 is TGTGCCAGCAGTCCGGACAGGCGACTCAATCAGCCCCAGCATTTT.

This clonotype came up many times. The rearrangement joins TRBV18 to TRBJ1-5; D perhaps matches TRBD1 (5 bases). Trimming took off 2 bases at V and 5 bases at J, with 10 bases between the two ends. CDR1 and CDR2 (germline): KGHSH, LQKENI. There are 14 residues in the CDR3. CDR3 coding DNA: TGTGCCAGCTCACCATTGAGGGACCATCAGCCCCAGCATTTT. This sequence encodes CASSPLRDHQPQHF. Based on the CDR3 plus reference TRBV18 and TRBJ1-5, the full variable domain is NAGVMQNPRHLVRRRGQEARLRCSPMKGHSHVYWYRQLPEEGLKFMVYLQKENIIDESGMPKERFSAEFPKEGPSILRIQQVVRGDSAAYFCASSPLRDHQPQHFGDGTRLSIL.

This clonotype was counted many times. V and J are TRBV12-3 or TRBV12-4 and TRBJ2-3, with TRBD1 matching over 8 bases. The CDR3 is made up of 15 amino acids. V was pared by 4 bases and J by 6 bases, with 9 bases of the junction left unmatched. The CDR3 protein is CASSWWTGREDTQYF. The CDR3 DNA follows: TGTGCCAGCAGTTGGTGGACAGGGCGTGAGGATACGCAGTATTTT.

This clonotype was found many times. V gene TRBV20-1 combines with J gene TRBJ1-1; TRBD1 is a possible D gene (5 bases). Trimming stripped 0 bases from V and 11 bases from J, with 13 bases between. The CDR3 runs 12 residues. Germline loops: CDR1 DFQATT, CDR2 SNEGSKA (reference sequence). CDR3 protein: CSARDTGTAAFF. The CDR3, as DNA: TGCAGTGCTAGAGATACAGGTACAGCCGCTTTCTTT.

This clonotype is deemed medium-sized. The V and J genes are TRBV6-1 and TRBJ1-4; possibly TRBD1 for D (5 bases). V shed 6 bases and J shed 6 bases, with 8 bases lying between them. CDR1 and CDR2 from the germline V gene are MNHNS and SASEGT. The CDR3 runs 12 residues. The CDR3 DNA reads as TGTGCCAGCAGACCCAGGGATGAAAAACTGTTTTTT. It yields the protein CASRPRDEKLFF.

This clonotype was counted many times. The chain joins TRBV20-1 to TRBJ2-3, with TRBD2 as a possible D gene (6 bases). The CDR3 covers 15 residues. CDR1 is DFQATT and CDR2 is SNEGSKA in the germline V gene (reference sequence). V lost 6 bases and J lost 4, with 20 bases in between. The CDR3 DNA sequence: TGCAGTGCAGTACCCGGAGGGACGGTCGCAGATACGCAGTATTTT. Protein: CSAVPGGTVADTQYF.

This clonotype was recorded many times. The CDR3 protein is CASSRSPYNEQFF. The CDR3 bases are TGTGCCAGCAGCAGGAGTCCCTACAATGAGCAGTTCTTC. The chain uses TRBV7-3 and TRBJ2-1; no clear D gene. Per germline, CDR1 SGHTA and CDR2 FQGTGA. Trimming stripped 5 bases from V and 2 bases from J, with 7 bases between. This CDR3 region has 13 residues.

This clonotype showed up many times. This rearrangement joins TRBV7-3 to TRBJ2-5; perhaps D is TRBD1 or TRBD2 (6 bases each). V gave up 5 bases and J gave up 2 bases, with 15 bases separating them. The CDR3 consists of 15 residues. The V gene's germline CDR1 is SGHTA and CDR2 FQGTGA. The CDR3: CASSLKRGVQETQYF. The CDR3 coding sequence is TGTGCCAGCAGCCTTAAGAGGGGGGTTCAAGAGACCCAGTACTTC.

In its sample, this clonotype ranks as medium-sized. The genes are TRBV5-1 and TRBJ2-3; TRBD2 matches 10 bases. The germline CDR1 and CDR2 sequences are SGHRS and YFSETQ. With V trimmed by 2 bases and J by 2 bases, 5 bases remained unmatched. This CDR3 has 16 residues. CDR3 protein: CASSFLAGATTDTQYF. CDR3 bases: TGCGCCAGCAGCTTTCTAGCGGGGGCCACCACAGATACGCAGTATTTT.

This clonotype came up many times. The chain has TRBV6-1 and TRBJ2-2, with 7 positions matching TRBD1. Trimming cost V 0 bases and J 7 bases; bases outside gene matches: 14. The length of the CDR3 is 18 residues. Germline assignment: CDR1 MNHNS and CDR2 SASEGT. The DNA for the CDR3 is TGTGCCAGCAGTGAAGCGCTATGGGACAGAGCCTGGGACGGGGAGCTGTTTTTT. Translation gives CASSEALWDRAWDGELFF.

In this sample, this clonotype is medium-sized. The CDR3 spells CASSETGTSGRGNWNEQFF. In DNA form, the CDR3 reads TGTGCCAGCAGTGAAACCGGGACTAGCGGGAGAGGGAATTGGAATGAGCAGTTCTTC. This chain joins TRBV25-1 and TRBJ2-1; 14 bases align to TRBD2. CDR1 and CDR2 from the germline V gene are MGHDK and SYGVNS. V gave up 2 bases and J gave up 7 bases; unmatched junction bases: 13. The CDR3 runs to 19 residues.

This clonotype showed up many times. The chain uses TRBV20-1 and TRBJ1-6; 7 nucleotides agree with TRBD1. The CDR3 totals 15 residues. Germline assignment: CDR1 DFQATT and CDR2 SNEGSKA (reference sequence). The V segment lost 5 bases and the J segment 7 bases; nucleotides outside the gene matches: 11. The CDR3 protein is CSAPSPQGGNSPLHF. The CDR3 region has the DNA TGCAGTGCTCCTTCTCCGCAGGGGGGGAATTCACCCCTCCACTTT.

This clonotype qualifies as medium-sized (0.01 to 0.1%). This rearrangement joins TRBV3-1 to TRBJ1-2, with D unresolved. The germline gives CDR1 LGHDT, CDR2 YNNKEL (reference sequence). The CDR3 sequence is 15 residues long. V shed 5 bases and J shed 0 bases, with 13 bases lying between them. This CDR3 is CASSNYSLSNYGYTF. CDR3 DNA: TGTGCCAGCAGCAATTACAGTCTTTCTAACTATGGCTACACCTTC.

Within the sample, this clonotype is medium-sized (0.01 to 0.1%). The chain carries TRBV5-5 and TRBJ2-3; D uncertain. Germline-derived CDR1 and CDR2 are SGHKS and YYEKEE (reference sequence). There are 16 residues in the CDR3. V was clipped by 2 bases and J by 0 bases, with 13 bases between them. The CDR3 region has the DNA TGTGCCAGCAGCTTTCCCCGGCGACCAAGCACAGATACGCAGTATTTT. Its protein product is CASSFPRRPSTDTQYF.

This clonotype counts as medium-sized. This chain links TRBV6-6 with TRBJ2-3, with TRBD2 matching over 8 bases. The CDR3 is 16 residues long. Germline V gene sequence: CDR1 MNHNY, CDR2 SVGAGI (reference sequence). The V gene end was trimmed by 4 bases and the J gene end by 3 bases; junction bases not matched to a gene: 9. The CDR3 region has the DNA TGTGCCAGCAGTTCTCAATTAGCGGGGAGAACAGATACGCAGTATTTT. Translated: CASSSQLAGRTDTQYF.

There are many counts of this clonotype. V usage is TRBV6-2 or TRBV6-3 and J usage is TRBJ1-2, with D unresolved. CDR1 is MNHEY and CDR2 is SVGEGT in the germline V gene. The CDR3 sequence is 14 residues long. The V end lost 1 base, the J end lost 5 bases, and 11 bases lay between the germline ends. This CDR3 is CASSYLATEYGYTF. In DNA, the CDR3 is TGTGCCAGCAGTTACTTGGCCACAGAGTATGGCTACACCTTC.

By sample share, this clonotype is medium-sized. The gene calls are TRBV4-2 and TRBJ2-3, with 16 bases aligning to TRBD2. Germline lookup yields CDR1 LGHNA and CDR2 YNFKEQ. CDR3 length equals 16 residues. V shed 3 bases and J 8 bases; nucleotides not matched to a gene: 5. This CDR3 reads CASSQGLAGGQATQYF. Here the CDR3 DNA reads TGTGCCAGCAGCCAGGGACTAGCGGGGGGGCAGGCTACGCAGTATTTT.

This clonotype was counted ten times or more. This chain joins TRBV5-4 and TRBJ2-2, with TRBD1 as a possible D gene (6 bases). CDR1 is SGHNT, CDR2 YYREEE, per germline (reference sequence). The V end lost 2 bases, the J end lost 5 bases, and 19 bases lay between the germline ends. The CDR3 is 17 residues long. DNA of the CDR3: TGTGCCAGCAGCTTTAAAGCCGGCAGGGGAGTGACCGGGGAGCTGTTTTTT. Its translation: CASSFKAGRGVTGELFF.

This clonotype is medium-sized by share. This rearrangement joins TRBV20-1 to TRBJ2-1; 12 bases are shared with TRBD2. The germline V gene encodes CDR1 DFQATT and CDR2 SNEGSKA (reference sequence). CDR3 length: 14 amino acids. V dropped 4 bases and J dropped 7; count of bases not matched to a gene: 5. DNA of the CDR3: TGCAGTGCTACAACTAGCGGGAGGTTTAATGAGCAGTTCTTC. It is translated as CSATTSGRFNEQFF.

In its sample, this clonotype is medium-sized. V and J are TRBV13 and TRBJ2-1, with 15 bases matching TRBD2. CDR1 is PRHDT and CDR2 is FYEKMQ in the germline V gene (reference sequence). This CDR3 spans 17 amino acids. Trimming cost V 4 bases and J 5 bases; bases outside gene matches: 6. CDR3 loop: CASSSRTSGRANNEQFF. CDR3 coding DNA: TGTGCCAGCAGCTCGCGGACTAGCGGGAGGGCGAACAATGAGCAGTTCTTC. The entire variable domain, with the rest obtained from reference TRBV13 and TRBJ2-1, is as follows: AAGVIQSPRHLIKEKRETATLKCYPIPRHDTVYWYQQGPGQDPQFLISFYEKMQSDKGSIPDRFSAQQFSDYHSELNMSSLELGDSALYFCASSSRTSGRANNEQFFGPGTRLTVL.

The V call is TRBV12-5, the J call TRBJ1-1; possible D gene TRBD1, 5 bases. The V gene lost 6 bases and the J gene lost 1 base, with 9 bases spanning the gap. The CDR3 is made up of 13 amino acids. The germline V gene has CDR1 LGHNT and CDR2 FRNRAP. CDR3 amino acids: CASGLTGNTEAFF. The CDR3 nucleotides read TGTGCTAGTGGACTAACAGGGAACACTGAAGCTTTCTTT. Using reference TRBV12-5 and TRBJ1-1 for the parts outside the CDR3, the full variable domain is DARVTQTPRHKVTEMGQEVTMRCQPILGHNTVFWYRQTMMQGLELLAYFRNRAPLDDSGMPKDRFSAEMPDATLATLKIQPSEPRDSAVYFCASGLTGNTEAFFGQGTRLTVV.